The present T cell receptor (beta chain) was sequenced within a study of CD8+CD57+ T cells in acquired aplastic anemia. The CDR3 runs 14 residues. Germline V gene sequence: CDR1 DFQATT, CDR2 SNEGSKA (reference sequence). V was pared by 6 bases and J by 7 bases, with 20 bases between. TCR beta VDJ combinations and CDR3 sequences were profiled from genomic DNA. Each CDR3 protein is one row after TCRdb ran MiXCR on the reads. The data show just over 400,000 distinct CDR3 sequences, 55% to 70% seen once. The receptor's source is a human donor in good health, serving as a control. The chain carries TRBV20-1 and TRBJ2-3; D might be TRBD1 (6 bases). Sequencing used sorted CD4+, CD8+, or CD8+CD57+ T cells (not recorded which) from PBMCs. Written as DNA, the CDR3 is TGCAGTGCCCGGCATGGGACAAGCTCATATACGCAGTATTTT. As protein: CSARHGTSSYTQYF.